The rows below give T cell receptor beta chains drawn from one sample of a study of blood T cell repertoires in COVID-19. The table came from immunoSEQ multiplex PCR; TCRdb's copy has only in-frame clones and leaves some out. The sample holds 200,000 to 300,000 clones, 86% seen once. Sample: PBMCs or T cells enriched from blood (not recorded which). Every receptor here comes from a middle-aged man who had recovered from COVID-19. Each CDR3 is given without its conserved first and last residue.

V: TRBV25-1; J: TRBJ1-5; CDR3: ASSEGTGGNQPQH
V: TRBV18; J: TRBJ1-1; CDR3: ASSRNRGENTEAF
V: TRBV3-1/TRBV3-2; J: TRBJ1-6; CDR3: ASSPSPGGGSPLH
V: TRBV6-5; J: TRBJ2-6; CDR3: ASSRGVAGANVLT
V: TRBV4-1; J: TRBJ2-7; CDR3: ASSQTVSLDEQY
V: TRBV7-9; J: TRBJ2-6; CDR3: ASSSTGGSGANVLT
V: TRBV6-2/TRBV6-3; J: TRBJ2-1; CDR3: ASSFKPDRVGF
V: TRBV18; J: TRBJ1-2; CDR3: ASSPGTGGDYGYT
V: TRBV3-1/TRBV3-2; J: TRBJ2-7; CDR3: ASSPTGSLSYEQY
V: TRBV7-3; J: TRBJ2-3; CDR3: ASSFDRYTDTQY
V: TRBV21-1; J: TRBJ2-3; CDR3: ASSKPRQGKQRDTQY
V: TRBV7-2; J: TRBJ1-4; CDR3: ASSLVGTEPNEKLF
V: TRBV5-8; J: TRBJ2-7; CDR3: ASSLAGGSKQY
V: TRBV13; J: TRBJ2-1; CDR3: ASSWGTGNEQF
V: TRBV3-1/TRBV3-2; J: TRBJ2-7; CDR3: ASSQGYTDPGYEQY
V: TRBV27; J: TRBJ1-5; CDR3: ASSADRGPGNQPQH
V: TRBV7-6; J: TRBJ2-5; CDR3: ASSSVVRRAGAVQETQY
V: TRBV7-2; J: TRBJ1-2; CDR3: ASSFYRGAYGYT
V: TRBV6-5; J: TRBJ2-6; CDR3: ASSQGQRANVLT
V: TRBV20-1; J: TRBJ1-5; CDR3: SASSPTGGDQPQH
V: TRBV5-4; J: TRBJ2-3; CDR3: ASKSGDVGGTDTQY
V: TRBV7-2; J: TRBJ1-2; CDR3: ASSLDLNYGYT
V: TRBV6-2/TRBV6-3; J: TRBJ1-2; CDR3: ASSYSRGRNPNYGYT
V: TRBV7-2; J: TRBJ1-1; CDR3: ASSFQQTPEAF
V: TRBV20-1; J: TRBJ2-6; CDR3: SASSQQSSGANVLT
V: TRBV21-1; J: TRBJ1-2; CDR3: ASSMNREENGYT
V: TRBV6-5; J: TRBJ2-1; CDR3: ASSYSRGTEQF
V: TRBV6-5; J: TRBJ2-1; CDR3: ASKRDSYNEQF
V: TRBV5-1; J: TRBJ1-2; CDR3: ASSLENRVGYT
V: TRBV30; J: TRBJ2-3; CDR3: AWTSGGVGTQY
V: TRBV21-1; J: TRBJ1-5; CDR3: ASSRVSLNQPQH